The T cell receptor (beta chain) described here comes from a study of blood T cell repertoires in COVID-19. As originally analysed: Reference gene primers were amplified, and this amplification served to estimate nucleated cell counts. The table came from immunoSEQ multiplex PCR; TCRdb's copy has only in-frame clones and leaves some out. For V, J and clone size, that table is used; D and trimming come from the DNA. The sample lists around 270,000 clones; 91% were seen once. The germline CDR1 and CDR2 sequences are SEHNR and FQNEAQ (reference sequence). The CDR3 totals 17 residues. V shed 5 bases, J shed 2 bases, and the junction held 10 bases outside the gene matches. There are a few counts of this clone.

The specimen sequenced was peripheral blood. The origin of this receptor is a person aged 18-29 years with COVID-19, enrolled during active disease. The chain employs TRBV7-9 and TRBJ2-3; TRBD2 matches at 10 bases. The CDR3 nucleotides read TGTGCCAGCAGCCCCCCCAGCGGGAGGGAAATCACAGATACGCAGTATTTT. It yields the protein CASSPPSGREITDTQYF.